This T cell receptor beta chain was sequenced in a study of blood T cell repertoires in COVID-19. Study in general: Italy, Spain and the United States were the sources of the convalescent and acute COVID-19 samples. Nucleic acid was either cDNA or gDNA, and it came from T cells, B-cell-depleted T cells, or PBMCs.

In the original analysis: Estimated nucleated cell counts came from reference gene primer amplification. Assay used: immunoSEQ multiplex PCR; TCRdb lists only in-frame clones, some missing. The V and J calls and clone size were taken over from that table, and D and trimming were inferred from the DNA. This table holds about 520,000 clones, approximately 85% found once. The CDR3 length is 16 residues. CDR1 and CDR2 from the germline V gene are MNHEY and SVGEGT. The trim removed 3 bases at V and 4 bases at J, leaving 8 bases unmatched. The V and J genes are TRBV6-2 or TRBV6-3 and TRBJ2-5; TRBD1 matches 10 bases. The origin of this receptor is a human donor in a cohort sampled during active COVID-19. The sample was peripheral blood. The CDR3 is CASSYPTGGLRETQYF. The CDR3 nucleotides are TGTGCCAGCAGTTATCCGACAGGGGGCTTGAGAGAGACCCAGTACTTC.